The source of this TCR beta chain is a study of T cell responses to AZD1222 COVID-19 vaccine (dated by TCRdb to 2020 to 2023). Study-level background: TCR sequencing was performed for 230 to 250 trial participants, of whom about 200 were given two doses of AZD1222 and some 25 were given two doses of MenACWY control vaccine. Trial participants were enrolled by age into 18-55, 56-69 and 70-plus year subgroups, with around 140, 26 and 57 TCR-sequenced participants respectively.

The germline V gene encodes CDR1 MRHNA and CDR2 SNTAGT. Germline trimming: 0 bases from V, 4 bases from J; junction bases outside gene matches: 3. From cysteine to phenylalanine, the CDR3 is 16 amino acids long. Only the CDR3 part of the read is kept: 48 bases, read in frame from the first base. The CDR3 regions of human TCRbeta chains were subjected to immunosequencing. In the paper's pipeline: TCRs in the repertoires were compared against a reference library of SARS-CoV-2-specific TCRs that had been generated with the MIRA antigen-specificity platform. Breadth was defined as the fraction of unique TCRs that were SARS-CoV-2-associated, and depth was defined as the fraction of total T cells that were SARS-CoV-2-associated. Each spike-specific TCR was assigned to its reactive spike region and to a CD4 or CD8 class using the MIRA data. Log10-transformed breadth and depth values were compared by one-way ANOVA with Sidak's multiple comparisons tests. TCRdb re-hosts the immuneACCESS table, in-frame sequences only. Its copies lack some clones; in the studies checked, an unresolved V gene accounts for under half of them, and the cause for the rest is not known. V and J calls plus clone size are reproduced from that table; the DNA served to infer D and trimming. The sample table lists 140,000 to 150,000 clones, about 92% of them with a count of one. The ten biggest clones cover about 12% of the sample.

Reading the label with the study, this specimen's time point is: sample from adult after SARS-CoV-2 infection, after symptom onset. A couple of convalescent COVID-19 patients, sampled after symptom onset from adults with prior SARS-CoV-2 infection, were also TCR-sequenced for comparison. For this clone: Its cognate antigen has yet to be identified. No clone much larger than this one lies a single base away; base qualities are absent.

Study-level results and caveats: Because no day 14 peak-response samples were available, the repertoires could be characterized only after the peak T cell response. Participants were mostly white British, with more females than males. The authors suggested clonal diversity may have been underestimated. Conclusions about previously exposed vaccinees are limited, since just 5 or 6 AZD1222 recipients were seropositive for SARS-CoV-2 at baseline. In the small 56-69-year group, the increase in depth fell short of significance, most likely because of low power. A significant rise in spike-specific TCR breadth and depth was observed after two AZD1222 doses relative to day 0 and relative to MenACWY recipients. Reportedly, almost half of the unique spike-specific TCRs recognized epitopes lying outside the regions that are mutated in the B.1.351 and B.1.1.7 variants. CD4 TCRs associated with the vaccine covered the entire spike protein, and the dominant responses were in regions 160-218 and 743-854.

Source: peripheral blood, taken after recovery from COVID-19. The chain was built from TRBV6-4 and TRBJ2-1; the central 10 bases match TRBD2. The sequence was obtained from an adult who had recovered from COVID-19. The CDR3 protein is CASSDSPSGGYNEQFF. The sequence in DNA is TGTGCCAGCAGTGACTCGCCTAGCGGGGGATACAATGAGCAGTTCTTC.